This T cell receptor (beta chain) came from a study of cytomegalovirus exposure and HLA in healthy donors. Study results and limitations: Common viral pathogens (according to a later analysis) appeared linked to several of the most significant clusters. Highest at DRB1 and lowest at HLA-C, TCR association rates differed among HLA loci in a later analysis. Later analysis identified about 18,000 TCR beta sequences associated with HLA alleles, using a false discovery rate threshold of 0.05. Cytomegalovirus status, reportedly, was diagnosed with high specificity and sensitivity by the classifier.

After removal of 6 bases from V and 16 bases from J, the junction contained 6 bases not matched to a gene. Germline loops: CDR1 SGHTA, CDR2 FQGTGA. The CDR3 length is 11 residues. It was with 60 Vbeta and 13 Jbeta primers that the PCR ran. Sequenced by immunoSEQ multiplex PCR; TCRdb stores in-frame clones only, minus some. The sample has under 110,000 clones, roughly four fifths seen once. About this clone itself: Its antigen remains unknown.

The genes are TRBV7-3 and TRBJ1-6, with 7 nucleotides matching TRBD1. Sequencing was done on a sample of PBMCs. This clonotype originated in a woman in her 50s in good health and CMV-seropositive. The CDR3 sequence is CASSTGALLHF. The CDR3 nucleotides read TGTGCCAGCAGTACAGGGGCTCTTCTCCACTTT.